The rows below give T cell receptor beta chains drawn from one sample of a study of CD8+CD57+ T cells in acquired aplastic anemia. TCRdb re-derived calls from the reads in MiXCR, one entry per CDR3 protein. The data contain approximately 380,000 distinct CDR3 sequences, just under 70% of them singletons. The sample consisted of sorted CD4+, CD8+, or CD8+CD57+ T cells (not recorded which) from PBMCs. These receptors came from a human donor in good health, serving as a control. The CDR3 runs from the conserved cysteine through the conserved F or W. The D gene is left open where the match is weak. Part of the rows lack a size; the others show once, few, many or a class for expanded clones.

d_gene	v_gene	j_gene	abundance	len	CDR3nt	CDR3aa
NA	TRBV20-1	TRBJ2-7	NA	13	TGCAGTGCCGCCGGAAGGAAGAGATACGAGCAGTACTTC	CSAAGRKRYEQYF
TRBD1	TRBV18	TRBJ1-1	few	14	TGTGCCAGCTCACGCACAGGGGAGGGGACTGAAGCTTTCTTT	CASSRTGEGTEAFF
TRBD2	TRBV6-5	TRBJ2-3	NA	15	TGTGCCAGCAGCAATGGCGGGGGGCGGGGGGATACGCAGTATTTT	CASSNGGGRGDTQYF
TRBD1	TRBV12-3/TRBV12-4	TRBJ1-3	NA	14	TGTGCCAGCAGTTTCCAGGGGGCTGGAAACACCATATATTTT	CASSFQGAGNTIYF
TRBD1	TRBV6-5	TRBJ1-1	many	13	TGTGCCAGCAGTTGGGACAGGGTCGGTGGAGCTTTCTTT	CASSWDRVGGAFF
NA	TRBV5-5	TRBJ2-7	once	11	TGTGCCAGCAGCTTGGTAAACATCCCCTCTTGG	CASSLVNIPSW
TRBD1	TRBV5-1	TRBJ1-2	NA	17	TGTGCCAGCAGCTTACAGGCTCCGCAGGGGGAATACTATGGCTACACCTTC	CASSLQAPQGEYYGYTF
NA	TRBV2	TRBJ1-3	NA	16	TGTGCCAGCAGTGAACTGGGACCAAAAAACAGAAACACCATATATTTT	CASSELGPKNRNTIYF
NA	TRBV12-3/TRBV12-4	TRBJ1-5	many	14	TGTGCCAGCAGTTACCGGGCCCGTGGACAGCCCCAGCATTTT	CASSYRARGQPQHF
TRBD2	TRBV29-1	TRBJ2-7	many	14	TGCAGCGTTCTCGGGACTAGCGGGGGGAGGGAGCAGTACTTC	CSVLGTSGGREQYF
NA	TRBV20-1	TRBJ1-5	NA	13	TGCAGTCCCGGGGGAGCCGTAGAGACCCCCCAGCATTTT	CSPGGAVETPQHF
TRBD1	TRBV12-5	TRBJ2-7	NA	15	TGTGCTAGTGGTGAAGCGGCAGGACAGGCCTTTCGGCAGTACTTC	CASGEAAGQAFRQYF
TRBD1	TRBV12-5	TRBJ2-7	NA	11	TGTGCCAGCAGTTTACGGACAGGGGGACTCTTC	CASSLRTGGLF
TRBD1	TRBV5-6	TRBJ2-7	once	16	TGTGCCGGCAGCCCGTCGGACAGGGGGAGATTGTACGAGCAGTACTTC	CAGSPSDRGRLYEQYF
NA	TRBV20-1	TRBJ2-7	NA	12	TGCAGTGCTAGAAACAGGGTCGACGAGCAGTACTTC	CSARNRVDEQYF
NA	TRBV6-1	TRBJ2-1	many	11	TGTGCCAGCAGTGACGGGGGCTACGCGTTCTTC	CASSDGGYAFF
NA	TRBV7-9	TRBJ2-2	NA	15	TGTGCCAGCAGCCCGCAGGGGGGTATCTCGGGTCAGCCCTTTTTT	CASSPQGGISGQPFF
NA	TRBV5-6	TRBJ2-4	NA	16	TGTGCCAGCAGCCAGGAGGTGTTCTTAGCCAAAAACATTCAGTACTTC	CASSQEVFLAKNIQYF
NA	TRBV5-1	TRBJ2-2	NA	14	TGCGCCAGCAGCGTGGACGGCGCGGGCGGGGTGCTGTTTTTT	CASSVDGAGGVLFF
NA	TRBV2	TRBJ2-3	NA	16	TGTGCCAGCATTCAACGGAGAGGGGGGGATCAAGATACGCAGTATTTT	CASIQRRGGDQDTQYF
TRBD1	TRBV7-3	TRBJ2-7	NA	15	TGTGCCAGCAGCGGGCGGGCCGGGACAGTACACGTACGGTACTTC	CASSGRAGTVHVRYF
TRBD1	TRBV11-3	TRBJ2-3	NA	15	TGTGCCAGCAGCCCCGGGACAGGGGGCACAGATACGCAGTATTTT	CASSPGTGGTDTQYF
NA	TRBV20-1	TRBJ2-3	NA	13	NA	CSEASGYTFAQYF
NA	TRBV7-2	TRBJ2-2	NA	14	TGCGCCAGCAGGAACGGCTGGATGGCCGCGGAGACCCATTTT	CASRNGWMAAETHF
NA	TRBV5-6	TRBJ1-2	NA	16	TGTGCCAGCAGCTTGGGACGGAGATCCTCTAACTATGGCTACACCTTC	CASSLGRRSSNYGYTF
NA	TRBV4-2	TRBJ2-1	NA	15	TGTGCCAGCAGCTTAGCGGCGGGGAGGAATAATGAGCAGTTCTTC	CASSLAAGRNNEQFF
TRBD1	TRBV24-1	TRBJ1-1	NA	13	TGTGCCACCAGAGAAAACAGGGGTCCTGAAGCTTTCTTT	CATRENRGPEAFF
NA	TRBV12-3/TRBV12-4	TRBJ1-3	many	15	TGTGCCAGCAGGCCTGGTTCCATGCCTGGAAACACCATATATTTT	CASRPGSMPGNTIYF
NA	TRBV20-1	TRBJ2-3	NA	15	TGCAGTGCCATCATGGGTCTTTCAGACACAGATACGCAGTATTTT	CSAIMGLSDTDTQYF
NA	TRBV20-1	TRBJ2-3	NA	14	TGCAGTGCTAGAGCCCCCAGGGCGGCAGATACGCAGTATTTT	CSARAPRAADTQYF
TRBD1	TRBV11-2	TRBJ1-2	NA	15	TGTGCCAGCAGCCAAAAAAGACAGGGAAGGTATGGCTACACCTTC	CASSQKRQGRYGYTF
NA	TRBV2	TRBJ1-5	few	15	TGTGCCAGCAGTAGGTCCGGGACAAACGGTCAGCCCCAGCATTTT	CASSRSGTNGQPQHF
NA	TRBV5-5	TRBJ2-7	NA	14	TGTGCCACCAGCAGAGGCAGTAGCTCCTACGAGCGGTACTTC	CATSRGSSSYERYF
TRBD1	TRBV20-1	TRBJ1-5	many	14	TGCAGTGCGGGACAGGGGGCGAGCAATCAGCCCCAGCATTTT	CSAGQGASNQPQHF
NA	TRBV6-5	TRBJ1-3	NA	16	TGTGCCAGCAGCCGGATACAGGGATACTCTGGAAACACCATATATTTT	CASSRIQGYSGNTIYF